The entry that follows covers one TCR beta chain sequence. No antigen is known for it. The data are from a study of T cell repertoires in cytomegalovirus infection. Study summary: Public TCR beta signatures indicated both CMV infection and matching HLA type. The study's findings and limits: There were HLA-C-restricted CMV-specific TCR beta clonotypes dominating the ex vivo response.

Trimming pared 5 bases from V and 8 bases from J, leaving 21 bases between. The CDR3 contains 15 residues. Germline loops: CDR1 SGHTA, CDR2 FQGNSA. From the reads, TCRdb called clonotypes with MiXCR, one entry per CDR3 protein. The sample records approximately 600,000 distinct CDR3 sequences, approximately 40% being singletons. The sample consisted of cultured PBMCs, taken from culture after CMV antigen stimulation. The source is a human donor in good health (CMV status not recorded). Some clones in this sample may be carry-over from other donors' samples. The rearrangement joins TRBV7-2 to TRBJ1-2; D gene ambiguous. DNA of the CDR3: TGTGCCAGCAGCAAGAGAGAGCCGGGGTACGAGGGCTACACCTTC. This gives the protein CASSKREPGYEGYTF.